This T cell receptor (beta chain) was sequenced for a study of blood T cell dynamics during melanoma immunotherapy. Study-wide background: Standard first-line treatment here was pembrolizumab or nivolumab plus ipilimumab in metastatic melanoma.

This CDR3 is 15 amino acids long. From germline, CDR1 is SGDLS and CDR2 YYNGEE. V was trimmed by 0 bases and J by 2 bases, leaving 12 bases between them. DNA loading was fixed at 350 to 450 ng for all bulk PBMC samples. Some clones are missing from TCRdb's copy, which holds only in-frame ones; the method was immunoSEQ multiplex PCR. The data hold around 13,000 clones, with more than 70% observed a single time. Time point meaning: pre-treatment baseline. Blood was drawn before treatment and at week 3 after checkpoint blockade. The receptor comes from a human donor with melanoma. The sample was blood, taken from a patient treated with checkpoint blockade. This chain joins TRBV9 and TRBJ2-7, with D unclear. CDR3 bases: TGTGCCAGCAGCGTAGATCTTAACACAGCCTACGAGCAGTACTTC. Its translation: CASSVDLNTAYEQYF.